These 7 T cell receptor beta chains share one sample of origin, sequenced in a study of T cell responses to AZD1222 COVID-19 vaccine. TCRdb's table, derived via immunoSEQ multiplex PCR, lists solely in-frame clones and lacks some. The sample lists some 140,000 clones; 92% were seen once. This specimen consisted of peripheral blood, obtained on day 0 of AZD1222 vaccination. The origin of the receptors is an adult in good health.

CDR3 bases: TGTGCCAGCAGTTACTCGGGCGGGGAGCTGTTTTTT. This sequence encodes CASSYSGGELFF. J is TRBJ2-2 and V is TRBV6-2 or TRBV6-3; no clear D gene. V was cut by 0 bases and J by 7 bases, with 3 bases left in between. The CDR3 runs 12 residues. Germline V lookup: CDR1 MNHEY, CDR2 SVGEGT.

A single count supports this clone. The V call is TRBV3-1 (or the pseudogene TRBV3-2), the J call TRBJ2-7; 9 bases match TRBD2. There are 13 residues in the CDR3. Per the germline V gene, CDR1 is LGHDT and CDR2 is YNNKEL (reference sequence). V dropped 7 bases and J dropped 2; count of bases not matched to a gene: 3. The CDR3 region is CASKGGRAYEQYF. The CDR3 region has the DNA TGTGCCAGCAAGGGCGGGAGGGCCTACGAGCAGTACTTC.

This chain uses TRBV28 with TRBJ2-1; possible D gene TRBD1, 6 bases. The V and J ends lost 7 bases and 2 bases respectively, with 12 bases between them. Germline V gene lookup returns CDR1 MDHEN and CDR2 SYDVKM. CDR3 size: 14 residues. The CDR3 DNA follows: TGTGCCAGCAACCCGGGACAAGCCTACAATGAGCAGTTCTTC. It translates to CASNPGQAYNEQFF.

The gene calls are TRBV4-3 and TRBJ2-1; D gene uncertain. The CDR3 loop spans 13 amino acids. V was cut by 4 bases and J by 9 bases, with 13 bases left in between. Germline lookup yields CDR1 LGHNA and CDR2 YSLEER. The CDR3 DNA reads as TGCGCCAGCAGCCCCTCTGGGAAAGGTGAGCAGTTCTTC. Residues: CASSPSGKGEQFF.

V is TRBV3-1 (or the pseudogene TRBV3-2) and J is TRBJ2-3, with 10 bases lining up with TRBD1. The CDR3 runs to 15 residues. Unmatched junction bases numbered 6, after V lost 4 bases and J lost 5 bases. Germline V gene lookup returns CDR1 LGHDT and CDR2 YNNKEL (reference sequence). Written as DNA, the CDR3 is TGTGCCAGCAGCCTGAGGGGACAGGGGTTAGATACGCAGTATTTT. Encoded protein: CASSLRGQGLDTQYF.

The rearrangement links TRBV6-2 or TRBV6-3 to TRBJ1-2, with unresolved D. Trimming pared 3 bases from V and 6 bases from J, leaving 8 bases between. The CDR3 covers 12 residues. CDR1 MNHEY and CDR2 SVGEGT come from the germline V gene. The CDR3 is CASSYSRDGYTF. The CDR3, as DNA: TGTGCCAGCAGTTATTCGAGGGATGGCTACACCTTC.

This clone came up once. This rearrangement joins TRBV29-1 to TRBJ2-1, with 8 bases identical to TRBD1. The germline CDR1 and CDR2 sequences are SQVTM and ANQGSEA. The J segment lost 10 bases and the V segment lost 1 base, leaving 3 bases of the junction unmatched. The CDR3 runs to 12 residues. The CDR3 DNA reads TGCAGCGTTGAAGTGGGGGACAGGGAGCAGTTCTTC. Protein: CSVEVGDREQFF.